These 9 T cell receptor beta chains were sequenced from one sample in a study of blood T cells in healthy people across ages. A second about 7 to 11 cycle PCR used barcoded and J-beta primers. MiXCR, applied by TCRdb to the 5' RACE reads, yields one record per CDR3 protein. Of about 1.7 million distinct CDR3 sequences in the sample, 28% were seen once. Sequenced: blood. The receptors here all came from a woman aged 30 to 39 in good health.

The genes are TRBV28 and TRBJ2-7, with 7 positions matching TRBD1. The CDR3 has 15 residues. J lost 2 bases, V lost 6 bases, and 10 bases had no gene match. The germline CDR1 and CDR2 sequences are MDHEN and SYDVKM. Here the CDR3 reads CASSTLGDSTYEQYF. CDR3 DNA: TGTGCCAGCAGCACCCTGGGGGACAGCACCTACGAGCAGTACTTC.

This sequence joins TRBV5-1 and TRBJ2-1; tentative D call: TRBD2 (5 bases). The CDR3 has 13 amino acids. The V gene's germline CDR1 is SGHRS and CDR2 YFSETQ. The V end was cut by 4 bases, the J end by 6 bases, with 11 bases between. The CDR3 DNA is TGCGCCAGCAGCCCCGCCGGGGTCAATGAGCAGTTCTTC. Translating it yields CASSPAGVNEQFF.

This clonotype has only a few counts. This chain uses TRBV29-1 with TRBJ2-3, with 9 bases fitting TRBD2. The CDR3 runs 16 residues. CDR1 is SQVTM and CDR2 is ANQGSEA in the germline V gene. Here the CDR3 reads CSVAQRGTSRTDTQYF. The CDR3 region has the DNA TGCAGTGTCGCACAGAGGGGGACTAGCCGCACAGATACGCAGTATTTT.

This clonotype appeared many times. The CDR3 DNA sequence: TGTGCCAGCAGTTTCCCGAACCGGGGCTTTAACCAAAACATTCAGTACTTC. Residues: CASSFPNRGFNQNIQYF. The V call is TRBV28, the J call TRBJ2-4; D is perhaps TRBD1 or TRBD2 (5 bases each). Trimming pared 3 bases from V and 5 bases from J, leaving 20 bases between. Germline V gene lookup returns CDR1 MDHEN and CDR2 SYDVKM. The CDR3 has 17 amino acids.

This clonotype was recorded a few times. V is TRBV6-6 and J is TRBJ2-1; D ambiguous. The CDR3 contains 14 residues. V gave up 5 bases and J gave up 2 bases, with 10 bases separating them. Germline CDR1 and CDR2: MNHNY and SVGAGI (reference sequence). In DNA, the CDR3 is TGTGCCAGCAGTCCTCTAGGGACCTACAATGAGCAGTTCTTC. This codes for CASSPLGTYNEQFF.

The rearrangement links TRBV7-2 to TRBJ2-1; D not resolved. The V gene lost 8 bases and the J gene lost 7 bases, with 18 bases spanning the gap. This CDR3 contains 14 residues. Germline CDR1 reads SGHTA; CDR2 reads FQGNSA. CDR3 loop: CASSIDSSRNEQFF. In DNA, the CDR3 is TGTGCCAGCTCAATCGACTCCTCCAGGAATGAGCAGTTCTTC.

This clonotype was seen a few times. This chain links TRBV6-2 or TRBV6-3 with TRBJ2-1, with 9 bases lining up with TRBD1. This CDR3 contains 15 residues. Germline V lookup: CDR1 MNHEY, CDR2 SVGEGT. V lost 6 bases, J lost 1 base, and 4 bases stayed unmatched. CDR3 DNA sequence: TGTGCCAGCAGGGGCGGGACAGGGTCCTACAATGAGCAGTTCTTC. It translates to CASRGGTGSYNEQFF.

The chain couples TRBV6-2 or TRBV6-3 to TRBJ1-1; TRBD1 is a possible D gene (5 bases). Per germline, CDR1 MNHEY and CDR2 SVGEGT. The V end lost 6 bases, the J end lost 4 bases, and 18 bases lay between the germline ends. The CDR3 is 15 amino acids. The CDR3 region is CASSQNAGVVTEAFF. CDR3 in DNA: TGTGCCAGCAGCCAAAACGCGGGGGTGGTCACTGAAGCTTTCTTT.

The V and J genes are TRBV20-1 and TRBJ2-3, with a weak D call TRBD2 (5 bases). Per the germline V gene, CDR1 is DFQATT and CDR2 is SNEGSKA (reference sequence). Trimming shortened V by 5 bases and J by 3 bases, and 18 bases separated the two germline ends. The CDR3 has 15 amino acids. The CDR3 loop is CSAEGRVDGTDTQYF. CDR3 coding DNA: TGCAGTGCTGAGGGTCGGGTTGATGGGACAGATACGCAGTATTTT.